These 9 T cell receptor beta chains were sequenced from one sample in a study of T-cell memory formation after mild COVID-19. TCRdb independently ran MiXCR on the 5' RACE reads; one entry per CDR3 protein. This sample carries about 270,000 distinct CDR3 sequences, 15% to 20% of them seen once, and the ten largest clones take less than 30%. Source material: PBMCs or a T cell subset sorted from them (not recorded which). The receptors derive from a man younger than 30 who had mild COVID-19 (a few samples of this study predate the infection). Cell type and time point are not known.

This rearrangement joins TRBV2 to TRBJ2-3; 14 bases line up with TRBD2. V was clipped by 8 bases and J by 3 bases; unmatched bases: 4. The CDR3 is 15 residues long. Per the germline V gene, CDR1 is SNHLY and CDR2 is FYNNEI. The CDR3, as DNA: TGTGCCAGCTCGACTAGCGGGGGGGCGACAGATACGCAGTATTTT. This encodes CASSTSGGATDTQYF.

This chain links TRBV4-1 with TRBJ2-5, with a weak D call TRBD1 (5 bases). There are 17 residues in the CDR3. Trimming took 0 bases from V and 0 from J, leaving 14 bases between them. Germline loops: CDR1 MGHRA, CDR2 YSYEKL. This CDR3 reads CASSQDLGPRDQETQYF. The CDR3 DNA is TGCGCCAGCAGCCAAGATTTGGGGCCTAGAGACCAAGAGACCCAGTACTTC.

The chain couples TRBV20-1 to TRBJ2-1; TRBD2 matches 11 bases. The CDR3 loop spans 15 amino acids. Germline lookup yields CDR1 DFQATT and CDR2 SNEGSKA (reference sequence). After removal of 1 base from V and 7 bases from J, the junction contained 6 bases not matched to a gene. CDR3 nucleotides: TGCAGTGCTAGAGTGGTAGCGGGGGGGCCGAATGAGCAGTTCTTC. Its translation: CSARVVAGGPNEQFF.

The CDR3 reads CASSASGGSYEQYF. The CDR3, as DNA: TGTGCCAGCAGCGCTAGCGGGGGGTCCTACGAGCAGTACTTC. The V call is TRBV7-6, the J call TRBJ2-7; 11 positions agree with TRBD2. The CDR3 totals 14 residues. Losses at the gene ends were 5 bases for V and 1 base for J; bases not matched to a gene: 1. Germline CDR1 reads SGHVS; CDR2 reads FNYEAQ.

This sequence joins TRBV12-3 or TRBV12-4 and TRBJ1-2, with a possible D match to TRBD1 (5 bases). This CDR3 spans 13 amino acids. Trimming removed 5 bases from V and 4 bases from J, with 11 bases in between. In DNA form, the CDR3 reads TGTGCCAGCAGTCCCGCTGGGGGCTATGGCTACACCTTC. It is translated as CASSPAGGYGYTF.

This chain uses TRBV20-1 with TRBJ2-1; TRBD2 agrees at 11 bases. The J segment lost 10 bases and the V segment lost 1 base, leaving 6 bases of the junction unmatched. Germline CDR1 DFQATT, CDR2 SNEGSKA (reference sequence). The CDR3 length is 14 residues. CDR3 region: CSARVLAGDPEQFF. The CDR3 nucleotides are TGCAGTGCTAGAGTACTAGCGGGGGACCCCGAGCAGTTCTTC.

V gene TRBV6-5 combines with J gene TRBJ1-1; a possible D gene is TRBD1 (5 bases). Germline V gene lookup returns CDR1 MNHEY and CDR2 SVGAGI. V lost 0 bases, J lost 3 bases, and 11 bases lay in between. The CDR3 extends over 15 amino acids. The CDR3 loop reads CASSYSPLGDTEAFF. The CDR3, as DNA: TGTGCCAGCAGTTACTCTCCTTTGGGGGACACTGAAGCTTTCTTT.

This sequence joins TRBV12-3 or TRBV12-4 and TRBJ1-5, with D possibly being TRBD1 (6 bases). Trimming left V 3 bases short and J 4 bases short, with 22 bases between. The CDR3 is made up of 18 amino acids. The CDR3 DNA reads TGTGCCAGCAGTTTGGGAGAGGGGGACCGAGGGGTTAATCAGCCCCAGCATTTT. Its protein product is CASSLGEGDRGVNQPQHF.

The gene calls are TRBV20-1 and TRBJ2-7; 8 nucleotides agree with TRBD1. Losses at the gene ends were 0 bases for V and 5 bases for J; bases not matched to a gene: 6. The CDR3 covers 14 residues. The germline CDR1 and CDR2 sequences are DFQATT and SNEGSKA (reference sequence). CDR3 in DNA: TGCAGTGCTAGAGAAGTGGACAGGGCCAACGAGCAGTACGTC. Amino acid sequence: CSAREVDRANEQYV.